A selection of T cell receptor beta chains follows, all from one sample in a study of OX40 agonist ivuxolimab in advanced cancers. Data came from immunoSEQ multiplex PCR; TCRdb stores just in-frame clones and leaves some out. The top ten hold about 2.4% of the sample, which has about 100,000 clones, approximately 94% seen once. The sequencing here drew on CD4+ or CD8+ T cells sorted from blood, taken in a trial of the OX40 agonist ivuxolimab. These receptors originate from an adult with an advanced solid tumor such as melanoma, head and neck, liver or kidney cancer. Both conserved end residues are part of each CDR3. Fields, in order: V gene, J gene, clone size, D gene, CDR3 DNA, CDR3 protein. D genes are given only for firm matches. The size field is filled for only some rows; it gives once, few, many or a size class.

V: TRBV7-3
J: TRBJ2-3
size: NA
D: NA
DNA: TGTGCCAGCAGCTTAATGCAGGGTAGCACAGATACGCAGTATTTT
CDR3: CASSLMQGSTDTQYF

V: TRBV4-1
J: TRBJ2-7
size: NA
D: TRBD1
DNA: TGCGCCAGCAGCTTCGGACAGGAGAGCTCCTACGAGCAGTACTTC
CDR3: CASSFGQESSYEQYF

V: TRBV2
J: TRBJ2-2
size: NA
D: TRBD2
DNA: TGTGCCAGCAGTGATTCTAGCGGGGCCACCGGGGAGCTGTTTTTT
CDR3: CASSDSSGATGELFF

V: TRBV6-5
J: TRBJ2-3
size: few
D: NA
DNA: TGTGCCACTAGTATGGGCCTCACCACGGATACGCAGTATTTT
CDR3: CATSMGLTTDTQYF

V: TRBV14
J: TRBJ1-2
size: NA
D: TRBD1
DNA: TGTGCCAGCAGCCAAGCCGGACAGGGATTGCCTGGTGGCTACACCTTC
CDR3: CASSQAGQGLPGGYTF

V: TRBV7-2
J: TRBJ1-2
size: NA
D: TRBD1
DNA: TGTGCCAGCAGCTTCTTCGACAGGGTCCTTCCGGGCTACACCTTC
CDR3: CASSFFDRVLPGYTF

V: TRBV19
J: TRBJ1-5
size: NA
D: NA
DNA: TGTGCCAGTAGTATAACGTTGGGTTCCGGAAATCAGCCCCAGCATTTT
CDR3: CASSITLGSGNQPQHF

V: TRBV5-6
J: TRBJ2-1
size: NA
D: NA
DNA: TGTGCCAGCAGCTTAACGAACAATGAGCAGTTCTTC
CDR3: CASSLTNNEQFF

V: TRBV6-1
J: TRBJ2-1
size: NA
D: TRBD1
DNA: TGTGCCAGCAGTATAGACAGGGGTGAGCAGTTCTTC
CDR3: CASSIDRGEQFF

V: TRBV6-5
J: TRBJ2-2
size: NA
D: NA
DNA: TGTGCCAGCAGTTACTCAACCGGGGAGCTGTTTTTT
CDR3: CASSYSTGELFF

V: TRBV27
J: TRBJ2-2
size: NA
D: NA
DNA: TGTGCCAGCAGAGATGGTAACGGGGAGCTGTTTTTT
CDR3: CASRDGNGELFF

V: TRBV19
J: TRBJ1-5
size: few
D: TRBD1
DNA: TGTGCCAGTAGGCCAACAGGGGGCAATCAGCCCCAGCATTTT
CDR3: CASRPTGGNQPQHF

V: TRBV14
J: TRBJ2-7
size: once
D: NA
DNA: TGTGCCAGCAGCCAAGGAGACAGCGGATCCTACGAGCAGTACTTC
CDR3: CASSQGDSGSYEQYF

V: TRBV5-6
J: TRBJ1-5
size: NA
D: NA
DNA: TGTGCCAGCAGCTTTGGGGTGGGCAATCAGCCCCAGCATTTT
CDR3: CASSFGVGNQPQHF

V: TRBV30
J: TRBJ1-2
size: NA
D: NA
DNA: TGTGCCTGGAGTCACCAGGGAAGCGGGGATGGCTACACCTTC
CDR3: CAWSHQGSGDGYTF

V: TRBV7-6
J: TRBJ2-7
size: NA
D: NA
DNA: TGTGCCAGCAGCTTAAAGGGGACTCAATCACTCTACGAGCAGTACTTC
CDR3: CASSLKGTQSLYEQYF

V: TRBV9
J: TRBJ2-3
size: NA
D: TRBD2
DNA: TGTGCCAGCAGCGTAAGGACTAGCGGCACAGATACGCAGTATTTT
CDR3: CASSVRTSGTDTQYF

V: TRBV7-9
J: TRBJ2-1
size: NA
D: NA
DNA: TGTGCCAGCTGGCGCGACATCAATGAGCAGTTCTTC
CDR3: CASWRDINEQFF

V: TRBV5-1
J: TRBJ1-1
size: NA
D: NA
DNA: TGCGCCAGCAGCTTGGGGGTAGGTGGGGCTTTCTTT
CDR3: CASSLGVGGAFF

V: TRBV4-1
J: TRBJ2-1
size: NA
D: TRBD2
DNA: TGCGCCAGCAGCCAAGTGAGCGGGAGGGCCTTGAACAATGAGCAGTTCTTC
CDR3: CASSQVSGRALNNEQFF

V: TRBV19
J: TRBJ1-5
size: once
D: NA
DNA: TGTGCCAGTAGCTTACAGCTCTATAGCAATCAGCCCCAGCATTTT
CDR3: CASSLQLYSNQPQHF

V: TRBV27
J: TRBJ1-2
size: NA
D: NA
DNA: TGTGCCAGCAGTTTATCAGCGTTGTATGGCTACACCTTC
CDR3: CASSLSALYGYTF

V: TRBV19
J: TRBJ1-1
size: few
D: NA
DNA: TGTGCCAGTAGTATCTCTTCCGCGAACACTGAAGCTTTCTTT
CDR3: CASSISSANTEAFF

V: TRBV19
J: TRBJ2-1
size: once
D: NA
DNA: TGTGCCAGTACCAGGCGGAGCGGGCGCTCCTACAATGAGCAGTTCTTC
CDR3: CASTRRSGRSYNEQFF

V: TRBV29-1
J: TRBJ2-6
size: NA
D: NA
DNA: TGCAGCGTCGCCGGGGTGGAAACTGGGGCCAACGTCCTGACTTTC
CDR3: CSVAGVETGANVLTF

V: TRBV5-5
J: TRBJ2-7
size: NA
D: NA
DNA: TGTGCCAGCAGCTTGGCCGGTGGCTCCTACGAGCAGTACTTC
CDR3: CASSLAGGSYEQYF

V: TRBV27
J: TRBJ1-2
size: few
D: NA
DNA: TGTGCCAGCAGATTGGGTCCGGGAACGAATGGCTACACCTTC
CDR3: CASRLGPGTNGYTF

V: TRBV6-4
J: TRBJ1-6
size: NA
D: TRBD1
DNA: TGTGCCAGCAGTGACCGGCCGGGACAGGGCCATAATTCACCCCTCCACTTT
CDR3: CASSDRPGQGHNSPLHF

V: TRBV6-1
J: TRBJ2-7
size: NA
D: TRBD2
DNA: TGTGCCAGCAGTGAAAGGGGGAGGACTAGCACCTACTACGAGCAGTACTTC
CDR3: CASSERGRTSTYYEQYF

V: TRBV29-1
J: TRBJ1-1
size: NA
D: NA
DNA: TGCAGCGTTGTGTTCTCGGGGAACACTGAAGCTTTCTTT
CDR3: CSVVFSGNTEAFF

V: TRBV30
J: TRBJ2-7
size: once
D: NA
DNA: TGTGCCTGGGCCCAGGGGGGGGGCGGCGAGCAGTACTTC
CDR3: CAWAQGGGGEQYF

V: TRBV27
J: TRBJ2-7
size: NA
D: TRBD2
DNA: TGTGCCAGCAGTCCGGGACTAGCGCACCACGAGCAGTACTTC
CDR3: CASSPGLAHHEQYF

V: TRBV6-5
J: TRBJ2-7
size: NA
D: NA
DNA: TGTGCCAGCAGTTACTCGAGAAGGGGGGACGAGCAGTACTTC
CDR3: CASSYSRRGDEQYF

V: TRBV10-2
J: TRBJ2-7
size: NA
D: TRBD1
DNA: TGCGCCAGCAGGGCCGGGACAGGGGATATCGAGCAGTACTTC
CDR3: CASRAGTGDIEQYF

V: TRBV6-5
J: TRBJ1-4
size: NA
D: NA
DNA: TGTGCCAGCAGTTACTCTCCATGGACAGTTAATGAAAAACTGTTTTTT
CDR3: CASSYSPWTVNEKLFF